These 30 T cell receptor beta chains were all obtained from the same sample, sequenced in a study of tumor and adjacent non-tumor tissue in lung cancer. No cell sorting was done before RNA was extracted from the tissue. Distant lung tissue was collected more than 3 cm away from the tumor edge. The library came from three nested PCR rounds adapted from ARM-PCR protocols. TCRdb reprocessed the multiplex PCR reads via MiXCR and lists one record per CDR3 protein. The data show nearly 50,000 distinct CDR3 sequences, 60% to 65% seen once. The sample consisted of distant non-tumor lung tissue. Receptor source: a woman aged 70-85 years with non-small cell lung cancer.

With regard to this clonotype: One end of the junction is discordant with germline, which a read error may explain. The V call is TRBV30, the J call TRBJ1-1; D ambiguous. The germline V gene has CDR1 GTSNPN and CDR2 SVGIG (reference sequence). The CDR3 sequence is 15 residues long. CDR3 loop: CAWSFWVGRATEAIF. The CDR3 bases are TGTGCCTGGAGTTTCTGGGTAGGGAGAGCCACTGAAGCTATCTTT.

This clonotype was seen a few times. V gene TRBV28 combines with J gene TRBJ1-2; D not resolved. Per germline, CDR1 MDHEN and CDR2 SYDVKM. The CDR3 covers 13 residues. Trimming stripped 7 bases from V and 5 bases from J, with 14 bases between. CDR3 bases: TGTGCCAGCATCCTGGGAGGCGGTTATGGCTACACCTTC. The encoded protein is CASILGGGYGYTF.

Only a few counts were recorded for this clonotype. A much bigger clone sits one base away, suggesting this may be a read error. The rearrangement joins TRBV10-3 to TRBJ2-7, with 8 bases aligning to TRBD2. The CDR3 sequence is 14 residues long. V was clipped by 8 bases and J by 2 bases; unmatched bases: 8. Germline CDR1 ENHRY, CDR2 SYGVKD. The CDR3 DNA sequence: TGTGCCATCGCCACGGGAGGGGGGGCCTACGAGCAGTACTTC. This translates into CAIATGGGAYEQYF.

Concerning this clonotype: One base away lies a much larger clone, so this may be a sequencing read error. The V and J genes are TRBV28 and TRBJ1-6, with D possibly matching TRBD1 (5 bases). The CDR3 spans 15 residues. CDR1 and CDR2 (germline): MDHEN, SYDVKM. CDR3 in amino acids: CASSSIGGNKSPLHF. The CDR3 DNA reads as TGTGCCAGCAGTTCTATCGGGGGTAATAAATCACCCCTCCACTTT.

As to this clonotype: One junction end does not reproduce the germline sequence, and a read error may be involved. The CDR3 protein is CASSQGGGTFF. CDR3 in DNA: TGTGCCAGCAGCCAAGGGGGAGGAACTTTCTTT. The V call is TRBV4-1, the J call TRBJ1-1; D may be TRBD1 (6 bases). CDR1 is MGHRA, CDR2 YSYEKL, per germline. The CDR3 is made up of 11 amino acids.

To note about this clonotype: This may be a read error, as it is one base from a much larger clone. This chain joins TRBV20-1 and TRBJ2-3; the D call may be TRBD1 or TRBD2 (5 bases each). This CDR3 has 14 amino acids. V was clipped by 1 base and J by 7 bases, with 15 bases between them. Germline V lookup: CDR1 DFQATT, CDR2 SNEGSKA (reference sequence). The CDR3 nucleotides read TGCAGTGCTAGAGGGGGACGGGCAGCATATACGCAGTATTTT. This gives the protein CSARGGRAAYTQYF.

This clonotype was seen at least ten times. The J gene is TRBJ1-1, the V gene TRBV29-1, with D possibly matching TRBD1 (5 bases). V lost 2 bases and J 5 bases, leaving 15 bases between the germline ends. The germline gives CDR1 SQVTM, CDR2 ANQGSEA. This CDR3 comprises 14 residues. In DNA form, the CDR3 reads TGCAGCGTTGAACCCCACGGGGGACGGACTGAAGCTTTCTTT. Translation: CSVEPHGGRTEAFF.

Remarks on this clonotype: One end of the junction varies from germline; a read error may be responsible. The chain uses TRBV20-1 and TRBJ1-1, with 8 positions matching TRBD1. Germline assignment: CDR1 DFQATT and CDR2 SNEGSKA (reference sequence). This CDR3 is 17 amino acids long. The CDR3 sequence is CRASGQGARGDGTEAFF. The CDR3 DNA reads as TGCCGTGCGAGCGGGCAGGGGGCGAGGGGCGACGGGACTGAGGCTTTCTTT.

This clonotype was counted only a few times. A read error may explain this, as a much larger clone is one base away. The chain recombines TRBV6-1 with TRBJ1-4, with 8 bases matching TRBD1. This CDR3 spans 16 amino acids. Germline CDR1 reads MNHNS; CDR2 reads SASEGT. This CDR3 is CVSSELLGQANEKLFF. CDR3 DNA sequence: TGTGTCAGCAGTGAACTTTTGGGACAGGCGAATGAAAAACTGTTTTTT.

A note on this clonotype: This CDR3 is missing its conserved last phenylalanine or tryptophan, likely due to a read error. This chain joins TRBV5-4 and TRBJ1-1, with 9 bases that match TRBD1. The germline V gene has CDR1 SGHNT and CDR2 YYREEE (reference sequence). This CDR3 is built from 16 residues. With V trimmed by 4 bases and J by 5 bases, 12 bases remained unmatched. In nucleotides, the CDR3 is TGTGCCAGCAGCCGTATTCCGGGACAGGGAGTTACTGAAGCTTTCCGT. This gives the protein CASSRIPGQGVTEAFR.

This clonotype was seen at least ten times. A read error may be the cause here, since a much bigger clone is one base away. The rearrangement joins TRBV20-1 to TRBJ2-7; 8 nucleotides align to TRBD2. Germline lookup yields CDR1 DFQATT and CDR2 SNEGSKA (reference sequence). CDR3 length: 14 residues. Trimming cost V 1 base and J 6 bases; bases outside gene matches: 8. The CDR3 loop reads CSARGRAGAPEQYF. CDR3 sequence (DNA): TGCAGTGCTAGAGGGCGAGCGGGAGCCCCCGAGCAGTACTTC.

Note on this clonotype: The conserved phenylalanine or tryptophan is not found at the CDR3 terminus, so this likely reflects a read error. The CDR3 reads CASSLEPTGNTGELFC. In DNA form, the CDR3 reads TGTGCCAGTAGCTTAGAGCCGACAGGGAACACCGGGGAGCTGTTTTGT. The chain is built from TRBV7-8 and TRBJ2-2; D might be TRBD1 (6 bases). This CDR3 is 16 amino acids long. CDR1 SGHVS and CDR2 FQNEAQ come from the germline V gene.

The gene calls are TRBV7-9 and TRBJ1-1; no clear D gene. Trimming removed 1 base from V and 3 bases from J, with 6 bases in between. Germline lookup yields CDR1 SEHNR and CDR2 FQNEAQ (reference sequence). The CDR3 has 13 residues. CDR3 sequence: CASSLESDTEAFF. CDR3 DNA: TGTGCCAGCAGCTTAGAATCGGACACTGAAGCTTTCTTT.

This clonotype occurred a few times. J is TRBJ1-1 and V is TRBV14; unclear D gene. This CDR3 contains 14 residues. Between the trimmed V and J ends, which lost 1 base and 1 base, there was a span of 7 bases. Looked up from germline, CDR1 is SGHDN and CDR2 is FVKESK. CDR3 DNA: TGTGCCAGCAGCCAAGCCGCGGAGAACACTGAAGCTTTCTTT. Its translation is CASSQAAENTEAFF.

The chain recombines TRBV20-1 with TRBJ2-1; 7 positions agree with TRBD1. With 7 bases clipped from V and 9 bases from J, the junction kept 12 bases outside the gene matches. CDR3 length: 13 amino acids. Per germline, CDR1 DFQATT and CDR2 SNEGSKA (reference sequence). In nucleotides, the CDR3 is TGCAGTGTTTACAGAGGGACAGACAGTGAGCAGTTCTTC. The encoded protein is CSVYRGTDSEQFF.

This clonotype was seen only once. This may come from a read error, since a much larger clone is one base off. The chain couples TRBV11-2 to TRBJ1-2; a weak D match, TRBD1 (5 bases). Germline CDR1 reads SGHAT; CDR2 reads FQNNGV. The CDR3 contains 15 residues. Trimming removed 0 bases from V and 7 bases from J, with 15 bases in between. The CDR3 DNA follows: TGTGCCAGCAGCTTAGATAACCAGGGCCGGAGTGGCTACACCTTC. Translating it yields CASSLDNQGRSGYTF. The variable domain in full, completed from reference TRBV11-2 and TRBJ1-2, reads EAGVAQSPRYKIIEKRQSVAFWCNPISGHATLYWYQQILGQGPKLLIQFQNNGVVDDSQLPKDRFSAERLKGVDSTLKIQPAKLEDSAVYLCASSLDNQGRSGYTFGSGTRLTVV.

In regard to this clonotype: This may arise from a read error, as a much more abundant clone is one base away. The chain joins TRBV14 to TRBJ1-1; 8 nucleotides line up with TRBD1. This CDR3 spans 15 amino acids. V lost 7 bases and J lost 6; bases outside the gene matches: 13. The V gene's germline CDR1 is SGHDN and CDR2 FVKESK. CDR3 amino acids: CASNLKRTGRPEAFF. The CDR3 DNA follows: TGTGCCAGCAACCTTAAAAGGACAGGGCGGCCTGAAGCTTTCTTT.

The chain employs TRBV29-1 and TRBJ2-3; D not certain. Germline CDR1 SQVTM, CDR2 ANQGSEA. The CDR3 is 9 amino acids. This CDR3 reads CGIEDTQYF. CDR3 nucleotide sequence: TGCGGCATTGAAGATACGCAGTATTTT.

This clonotype was counted once. This chain uses TRBV5-4 with TRBJ2-7, with 16 bases matching TRBD2. V shed 8 bases and J 3 bases; nucleotides not matched to a gene: 11. CDR3 size: 17 residues. Germline CDR1 reads SGHNT; CDR2 reads YYREEE (reference sequence). The CDR3 DNA sequence: TGTGCCAGTAGGTTGGGGACTAGCGGGAGGGGGGTCTACGAGCAGTACTTC. Protein: CASRLGTSGRGVYEQYF.

Points on this clonotype: Germline and junction disagree at one end, which may indicate a read error. J is TRBJ2-7 and V is TRBV29-1; 7 bases fit TRBD1. In germline, CDR1 is SQVTM, CDR2 ANQGSEA. This CDR3 spans 13 amino acids. The CDR3 protein is CSVDLDRSYEQYF. The CDR3 DNA is TGCAGTGTTGACCTGGACAGGAGTTACGAGCAGTACTTC.

Remarks on this clonotype: A much larger clone lies a single base off, so this may be a read error. The rearrangement links TRBV30 to TRBJ2-6, with TRBD1 identical over 8 bases. CDR1 is GTSNPN and CDR2 is SVGIG in the germline V gene (reference sequence). The CDR3 spans 16 residues. The CDR3 loop is CARSDQGAAGANVLIF. As DNA, the CDR3 is TGTGCCCGGAGTGACCAGGGGGCGGCTGGGGCCAACGTCCTGATTTTC.

This clonotype was counted many times. The rearrangement links TRBV29-1 to TRBJ2-3; 8 nucleotides align to TRBD1. Germline-derived CDR1 and CDR2 are SQVTM and ANQGSEA. CDR3 size: 15 residues. After removal of 6 bases from V and 2 bases from J, the junction contained 10 bases not matched to a gene. DNA of the CDR3: TGCAGCGTCACTTACGGGACAGGCAACACAGATACGCAGTATTTT. As protein: CSVTYGTGNTDTQYF.

Within the sample, this clonotype is medium-sized (0.01 to 0.1%). V gene TRBV11-1 combines with J gene TRBJ2-1, with 9 bases aligning to TRBD2. V was clipped by 2 bases and J by 9 bases; unmatched bases: 8. CDR1 and CDR2 (germline): SGHAT, FQDESV (reference sequence). CDR3 size: 15 residues. DNA for the CDR3: TGTGCCAGCAGCTTATCCCTAGCGGGGCCCGTTGAGCAGTTCTTC. It codes for CASSLSLAGPVEQFF.

Concerning this clonotype itself: The CDR3 does not close with the conserved phenylalanine or tryptophan, likely indicating a read error. No DNA is shown, since the ends of the CDR3 on it are uncertain; the CDR3 is the one TCRdb lists. The chain combines TRBV6-5 with TRBJ2-1. Both ends counted, the CDR3 spans 11 residues. CDR1 and CDR2 (germline): MNHEY, SVGAGI. The CDR3 region is CASSYSHEQLL.

Note on this clonotype: The germline gene is not matched at one end of the junction; a read error may be the cause. The V call is TRBV12-3 or TRBV12-4, the J call TRBJ2-2; tentatively, D is TRBD1 (6 bases). This CDR3 comprises 15 residues. The CDR3 DNA reads TGTGCCAGCAGCCGTACAGGGTCGGGCTATGGGGAGCTGTCTTTT. It is translated as CASSRTGSGYGELSF.

There are many counts of this clonotype. This chain joins TRBV14 and TRBJ2-1; 9 bases align to TRBD2. This CDR3 is 16 amino acids long. CDR1 SGHDN and CDR2 FVKESK come from the germline V gene. The junction had 5 bases not matched to a gene; V was cut back by 2 bases and J by 3 bases. CDR3 protein: CASSQKLAGRYNEQFF. Written as DNA, the CDR3 is TGTGCCAGCAGCCAAAAACTAGCGGGTCGCTACAATGAGCAGTTCTTC.

For this clonotype: Since a much larger clone is just one base distant, this may be a read error. The gene calls are TRBV6-1 and TRBJ1-5; maybe TRBD1 (5 bases). The CDR3 loop spans 14 amino acids. From germline, CDR1 is MNHNS and CDR2 SASEGT. The CDR3 loop reads CATQGGPSNQPRHF. The CDR3 DNA is TGTGCCACTCAGGGAGGACCTAGCAATCAGCCCCGGCATTTT.

This clonotype has more than one count but fewer than ten. A read error may explain this, as a much larger clone is one base away. The V and J genes are TRBV30 and TRBJ1-2; D may be TRBD1 (6 bases). The CDR3 sequence is 13 residues long. Germline-derived CDR1 and CDR2 are GTSNPN and SVGIG (reference sequence). V shed 1 base and J shed 3 bases, with 9 bases lying between them. The CDR3 spells CAWSGGGDYGYTF. CDR3 sequence (DNA): TGTGCCTGGAGTGGAGGGGGAGACTATGGCTACACCTTC.

This clonotype appeared a single time. With a much larger clone just one base away, this may be a read error. The chain has TRBV24-1 and TRBJ2-2; no reliable D call. The CDR3 covers 17 residues. Germline CDR1 and CDR2: KGHDR and SFDVKD. Here the CDR3 reads CATSNLQSSLNTGELFF. The CDR3 DNA is TGTGCCACCAGTAATTTGCAGAGTTCGCTGAACACCGGGGAGCTGTTTTTT.

This clonotype has a handful of counts. V gene TRBV5-1 combines with J gene TRBJ2-3; D might be TRBD2 (5 bases). V dropped 4 bases and J dropped 6 bases, with 24 bases sitting between them. CDR3 length: 17 residues. In germline, CDR1 is SGHRS, CDR2 YFSETQ. The DNA for the CDR3 is TGCGCCAGCAGCACAACCCGGGAAGGGTTAATTTTGGATACGCAGTATTTT. Its protein product is CASSTTREGLILDTQYF. Full variable domain (missing parts from reference TRBV5-1 and TRBJ2-3): KAGVTQTPRYLIKTRGQQVTLSCSPISGHRSVSWYQQTPGQGLQFLFEYFSETQRNKGNFPGRFSGRQFSNSRSEMNVSTLELGDSALYLCASSTTREGLILDTQYFGPGTRLTVL.